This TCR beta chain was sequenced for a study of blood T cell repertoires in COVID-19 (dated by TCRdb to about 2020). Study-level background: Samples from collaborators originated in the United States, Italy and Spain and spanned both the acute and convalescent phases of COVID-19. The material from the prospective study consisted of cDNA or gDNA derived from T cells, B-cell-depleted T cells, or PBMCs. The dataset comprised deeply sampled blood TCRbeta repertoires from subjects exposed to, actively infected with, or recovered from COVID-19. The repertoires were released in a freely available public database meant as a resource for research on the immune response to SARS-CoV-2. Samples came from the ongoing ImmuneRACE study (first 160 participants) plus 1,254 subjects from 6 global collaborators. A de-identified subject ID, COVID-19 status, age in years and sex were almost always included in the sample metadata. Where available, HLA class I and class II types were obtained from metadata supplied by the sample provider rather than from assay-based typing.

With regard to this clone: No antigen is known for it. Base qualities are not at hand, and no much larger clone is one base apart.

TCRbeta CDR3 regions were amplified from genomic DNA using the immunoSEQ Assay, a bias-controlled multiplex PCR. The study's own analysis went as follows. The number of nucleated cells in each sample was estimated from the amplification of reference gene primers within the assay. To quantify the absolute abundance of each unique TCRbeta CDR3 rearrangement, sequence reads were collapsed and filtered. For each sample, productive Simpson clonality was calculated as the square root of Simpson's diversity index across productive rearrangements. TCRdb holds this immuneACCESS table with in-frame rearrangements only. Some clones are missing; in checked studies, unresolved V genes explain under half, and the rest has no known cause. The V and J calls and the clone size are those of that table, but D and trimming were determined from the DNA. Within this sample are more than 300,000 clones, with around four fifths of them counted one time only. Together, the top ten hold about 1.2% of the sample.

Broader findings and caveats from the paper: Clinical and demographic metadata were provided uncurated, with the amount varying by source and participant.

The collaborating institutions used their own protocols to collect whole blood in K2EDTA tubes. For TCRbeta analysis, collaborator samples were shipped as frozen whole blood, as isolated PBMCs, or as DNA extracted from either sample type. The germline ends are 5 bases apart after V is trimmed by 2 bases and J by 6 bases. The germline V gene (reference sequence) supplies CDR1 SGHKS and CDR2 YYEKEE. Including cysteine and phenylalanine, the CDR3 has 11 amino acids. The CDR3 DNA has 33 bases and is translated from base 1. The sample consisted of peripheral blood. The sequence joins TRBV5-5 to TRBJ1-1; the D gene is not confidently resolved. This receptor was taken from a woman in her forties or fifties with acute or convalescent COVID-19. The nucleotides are TGTGCCAGCAGCTTTCGCGCTGAAGCTTTCTTT. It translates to CASSFRAEAFF.